The subject of this entry is one T cell receptor beta chain. No antigen is known for it. CDR3 size: 12 residues. Trimming cost V 7 bases and J 5 bases; bases outside gene matches: 7. CDR1 and CDR2 (germline): SQVTM, ANQGSEA. Assay used: immunoSEQ multiplex PCR; TCRdb lists only in-frame clones, some missing. Found here are roughly 2.4 million clones, nearly 97% of them singletons; the top ten hold 0.1% to 0.15%. A split of CD4+ cells into CD45RA+ naive and CD45RA-negative memory subsets was performed. The data originate from a study of shared clonotypes between healthy human individuals. About the research overall: Each donor contributed plates that comprised three CD4 naive, three CD4 memory, two CD8 naive and one CD8 memory.

Overall study findings and caveats: Blood alone was sampled, and tissue repertoires likely differ.

The TCR comes from a man in his late teens or twenties in good health. V and J are TRBV29-1 and TRBJ2-5; 7 bases line up with TRBD2. Sequences were obtained from naive CD4+ T cells sorted from blood. Described subset: CD45RA+ positively selected. The CDR3 DNA reads as TGCAGCGGACGGATTAGCGGGGAGACCCAGTACTTC. Residues: CSGRISGETQYF.